These 14 T cell receptor beta chains were sequenced from one sample in a study of control samples from healthy donors and cancer patients. Clones were sequenced by immunoSEQ multiplex PCR, and TCRdb holds only the in-frame ones, with some missing. The sample contains 85,000 to 95,000 clones, approximately 89% of which appear only once. The sequenced sample consisted of blood. The receptors here all came from a woman younger than 45 in good health.

The V gene is TRBV24-1, the J gene TRBJ1-4; D is unresolved. V gave up 0 bases and J gave up 3 bases, with 10 bases separating them. This CDR3 region has 16 residues. Germline values: CDR1 KGHDR, CDR2 SFDVKD. The CDR3 coding sequence is TGTGCCACCAGTGATTTGGGTCCCCGACCTAATGAAAAACTGTTTTTT. Translating it yields CATSDLGPRPNEKLFF.

The rearrangement links TRBV6-6 to TRBJ2-7; D gene unclear. This CDR3 contains 14 residues. Trimming left V 4 bases short and J 3 bases short, with 13 bases between. Per germline, CDR1 MNHNY and CDR2 SVGAGI (reference sequence). CDR3 region: CASSSARARYEQYF. The CDR3, as DNA: TGTGCCAGCAGTTCGGCTCGGGCCCGCTACGAGCAGTACTTC.

The chain uses TRBV19 and TRBJ1-2; 8 positions agree with TRBD1. This CDR3 spans 13 amino acids. Germline loops: CDR1 LNHDA, CDR2 SQIVND (reference sequence). The junction had 6 bases not matched to a gene; V was cut back by 6 bases and J by 6 bases. The CDR3 coding sequence is TGTGCCAGTAGCGACAGGGGTTCCAATGGCTACACCTTC. Protein: CASSDRGSNGYTF.

CDR3 residues: CASSFRQYNEQFF. For the CDR3, the DNA is TGTGCCAGCAGTTTTCGGCAGTACAATGAGCAGTTCTTC. The chain employs TRBV12-3 or TRBV12-4 and TRBJ2-1; no reliable D call. V gave up 3 bases and J gave up 4 bases, with 7 bases separating them. This CDR3 comprises 13 residues.

This chain links TRBV19 with TRBJ1-2; possibly TRBD1 for D (5 bases). CDR1 is LNHDA, CDR2 SQIVND, per germline (reference sequence). The CDR3 has 16 residues. Trimming removed 0 bases from V and 2 bases from J, with 13 bases in between. This chain's CDR3 is CASSIELGGDNYGYTF. In DNA form, the CDR3 reads TGTGCCAGTAGTATAGAATTGGGAGGGGACAACTATGGCTACACCTTC.

The CDR3 region is CASSLAQGSVEKLFF. The CDR3 bases are TGTGCCAGCAGCTTAGCGCAGGGTTCGGTTGAAAAACTGTTTTTT. The chain has TRBV7-6 and TRBJ1-4, with D possibly being TRBD1 (5 bases). The CDR3 runs 15 residues. The V gene lost 0 bases and the J gene lost 7 bases, with 12 bases spanning the gap. In germline, CDR1 is SGHVS, CDR2 FNYEAQ.

The V call is TRBV7-9, the J call TRBJ2-1, with D unresolved. The length of the CDR3 is 14 residues. Germline V gene sequence: CDR1 SEHNR, CDR2 FQNEAQ (reference sequence). The ends were cut back, 5 bases at V and 5 bases at J, with 13 bases in the middle. CDR3 nucleotide sequence: TGTGCCAGCAGCCCTGTTAGTCCCAACAATGAGCAGTTCTTC. It codes for CASSPVSPNNEQFF. Full variable domain (rest looked up from reference TRBV7-9 and TRBJ2-1): DTGVSQNPRHKITKRGQNVTFRCDPISEHNRLYWYRQTLGQGPEFLTYFQNEAQLEKSRLLSDRFSAERPKGSFSTLEIQRTEQGDSAMYLCASSPVSPNNEQFFGPGTRLTVL.

This clone was seen just once. The chain is built from TRBV9 and TRBJ2-1; no firm D call. The CDR3 has 14 amino acids. Trimming stripped 4 bases from V and 6 bases from J, with 14 bases between. CDR1 SGDLS and CDR2 YYNGEE come from the germline V gene. CDR3 sequence: CASSMLVEFNEQFF. CDR3 DNA sequence: TGTGCCAGCAGCATGTTGGTAGAATTCAATGAGCAGTTCTTC.

This clone came up once. The chain has TRBV25-1 and TRBJ1-6; 8 nucleotides line up with TRBD1. The CDR3 has 17 amino acids. Germline trimming cut 4 bases from V and 7 bases from J; bases unmatched to any gene: 12. Germline V CDR1 and CDR2: MGHDK, SYGVNS. CDR3 nucleotides: TGTGCCAGCAGTGGCCGGGAAGGACAGGGATGGAATTCACCCCTCCACTTT. Translated: CASSGREGQGWNSPLHF.

This clone is a singleton in its sample. The chain has TRBV5-5 and TRBJ2-2, with 16 bases matching TRBD2. The CDR3 is 17 amino acids. With V trimmed by 4 bases and J by 5 bases, 5 bases remained unmatched. The germline V gene encodes CDR1 SGHKS and CDR2 YYEKEE (reference sequence). CDR3 in DNA: TGTGCCAGCAGCCTGGGGACTAGCGGGGGGGCTACCGGGGAGCTGTTTTTT. Translating gives CASSLGTSGGATGELFF.

This chain joins TRBV15 and TRBJ2-3; 7 bases line up with TRBD2. The germline V gene has CDR1 LNHNV and CDR2 YYDKDF (reference sequence). Trimming at V came to 3 bases and at J to 3 bases, leaving 6 bases not matched to a gene. This CDR3 contains 15 residues. The CDR3 DNA follows: TGTGCCACCAGCAGGGGCGGGAGTATGACAGATACGCAGTATTTT. Protein product: CATSRGGSMTDTQYF.

This chain joins TRBV19 and TRBJ2-7; 7 nucleotides align to TRBD2. Per the germline V gene, CDR1 is LNHDA and CDR2 is SQIVND (reference sequence). Trimming took 5 bases from V and 5 from J; bases not matched to a gene: 6. The CDR3 has 13 amino acids. CDR3 nucleotides: TGTGCCAGTAGTCGACTAGCCAACAACGAGCAGTACTTC. Translating it yields CASSRLANNEQYF.

This rearrangement joins TRBV5-6 to TRBJ2-1; TRBD2 agrees at 12 bases. Losses at the gene ends were 4 bases for V and 6 bases for J; bases not matched to a gene: 8. The V gene's germline CDR1 is SGHDT and CDR2 YYEEEE. This CDR3 region has 16 residues. The DNA for the CDR3 is TGTGCCAGCAGCCCTCTAGCGGGAGGGGCCGGCAATGAGCAGTTCTTC. It is translated as CASSPLAGGAGNEQFF.

The V gene is TRBV4-2, the J gene TRBJ1-3; no clear D gene. Germline V gene data show CDR1 as LGHNA and CDR2 as YNFKEQ. This CDR3 is built from 17 residues. V lost 2 bases and J lost 0, with 14 bases in between. CDR3 coding DNA: TGTGCCAGCAGCCAAATTCAACAAAGGGCCTCTGGAAACACCATATATTTT. Residues: CASSQIQQRASGNTIYF.